The clone carrying this TCR beta chain was seen a single time. The sample is drawn from a study of blood T cell repertoires in COVID-19. Turning to the study itself: T cells, B-cell-depleted T cells, or PBMCs supplied cDNA or gDNA.

The method was immunoSEQ multiplex PCR; TCRdb's version includes in-frame clones alone and lacks a portion of them. The sample shows tens of thousands of clones, approximately 90% of them seen only once. The V gene lost 3 bases and the J gene lost 4 bases, with 7 bases spanning the gap. Per germline, CDR1 LNHDA and CDR2 SQIVND (reference sequence). This CDR3 region has 13 residues. The sequenced sample was peripheral blood. The rearrangement joins TRBV19 to TRBJ1-5; D uncertain. The TCR was taken from a man aged 25 to 40 with acute or convalescent COVID-19. The CDR3 DNA sequence: TGTGCCAGTAGTATTCGGGGTAATCAGCCCCAGCATTTT. As protein: CASSIRGNQPQHF.